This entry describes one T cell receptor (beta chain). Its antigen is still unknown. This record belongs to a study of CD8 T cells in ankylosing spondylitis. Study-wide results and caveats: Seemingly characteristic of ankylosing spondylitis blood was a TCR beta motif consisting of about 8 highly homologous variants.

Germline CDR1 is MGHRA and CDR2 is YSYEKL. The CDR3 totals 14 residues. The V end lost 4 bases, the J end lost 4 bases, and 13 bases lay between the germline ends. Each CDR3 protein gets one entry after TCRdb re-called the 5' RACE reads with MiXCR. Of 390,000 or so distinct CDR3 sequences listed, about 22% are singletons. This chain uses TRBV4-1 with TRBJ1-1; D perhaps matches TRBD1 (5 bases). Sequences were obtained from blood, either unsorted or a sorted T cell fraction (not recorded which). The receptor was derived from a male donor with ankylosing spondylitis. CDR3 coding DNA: TGCGCCAGCAGCCCTGGAGGGGTGGCCACTGAAGCTTTCTTT. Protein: CASSPGGVATEAFF.